This T cell receptor beta chain was recorded in a study of T cell responses to AZD1222 COVID-19 vaccine. CDR1 is SNHLY, CDR2 FYNNEI, per germline. Germline trimming cut 1 base from V and 6 bases from J; bases unmatched to any gene: 6. The CDR3 runs to 15 residues. Method: immunoSEQ multiplex PCR; TCRdb's copy keeps in-frame clones and lacks some. There are 100,000 to 150,000 clones in the sample; approximately 91% occur only once, and around 0.99% lies in the top ten. The chain employs TRBV2 and TRBJ2-1; 7 bases are a match to TRBD1. Here the sequenced sample was peripheral blood, taken 28 days after the second AZD1222 dose. This receptor was taken from an adult who received the AZD1222 COVID-19 vaccine. CDR3 nucleotides: TGTGCCAGCAGTGAAGTGAGCAGGGGGAGCAATGAGCAGTTCTTC. This codes for CASSEVSRGSNEQFF.